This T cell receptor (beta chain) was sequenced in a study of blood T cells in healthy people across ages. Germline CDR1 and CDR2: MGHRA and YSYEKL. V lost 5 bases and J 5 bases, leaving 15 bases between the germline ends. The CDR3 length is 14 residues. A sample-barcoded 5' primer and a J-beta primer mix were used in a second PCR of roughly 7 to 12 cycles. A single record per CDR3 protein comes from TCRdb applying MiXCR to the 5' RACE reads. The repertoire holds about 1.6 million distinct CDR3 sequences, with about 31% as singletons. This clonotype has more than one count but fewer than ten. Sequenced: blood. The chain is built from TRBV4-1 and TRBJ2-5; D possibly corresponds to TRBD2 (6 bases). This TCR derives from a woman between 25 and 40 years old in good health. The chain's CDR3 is CASSTGGSGETQYF. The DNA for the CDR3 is TGCGCCAGCAGCACCGGGGGTAGCGGTGAGACCCAGTACTTC.